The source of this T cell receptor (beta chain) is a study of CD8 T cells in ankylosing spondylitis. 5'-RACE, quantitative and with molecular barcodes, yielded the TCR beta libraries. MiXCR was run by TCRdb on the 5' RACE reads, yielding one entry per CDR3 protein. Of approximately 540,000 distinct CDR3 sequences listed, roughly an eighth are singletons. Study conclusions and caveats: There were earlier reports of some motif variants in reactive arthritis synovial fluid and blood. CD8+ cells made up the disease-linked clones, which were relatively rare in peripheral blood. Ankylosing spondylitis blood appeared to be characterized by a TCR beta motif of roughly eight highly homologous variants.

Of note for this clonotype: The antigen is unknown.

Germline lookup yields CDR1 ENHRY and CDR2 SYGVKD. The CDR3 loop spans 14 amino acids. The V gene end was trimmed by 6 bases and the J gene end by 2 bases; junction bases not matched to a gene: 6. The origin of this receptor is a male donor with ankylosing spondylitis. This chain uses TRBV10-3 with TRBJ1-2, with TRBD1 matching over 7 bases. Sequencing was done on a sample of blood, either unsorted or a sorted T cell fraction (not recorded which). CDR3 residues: CAIRGDRENYGYTF. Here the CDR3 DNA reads TGTGCCATCAGGGGTGACAGGGAGAACTATGGCTACACCTTC.